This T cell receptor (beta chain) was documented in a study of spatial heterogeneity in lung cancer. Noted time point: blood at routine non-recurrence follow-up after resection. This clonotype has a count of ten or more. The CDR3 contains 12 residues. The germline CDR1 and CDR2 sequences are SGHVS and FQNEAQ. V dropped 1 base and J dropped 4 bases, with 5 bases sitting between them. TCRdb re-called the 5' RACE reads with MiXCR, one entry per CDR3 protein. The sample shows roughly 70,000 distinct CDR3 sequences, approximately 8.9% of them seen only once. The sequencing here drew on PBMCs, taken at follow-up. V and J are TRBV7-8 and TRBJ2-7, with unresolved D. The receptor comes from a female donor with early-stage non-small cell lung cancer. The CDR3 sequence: CASSLGVYEQYF. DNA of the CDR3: TGTGCCAGCAGCTTAGGGGTGTACGAGCAGTACTTC.